This T cell receptor beta chain was obtained from a study of vaccination and CD4 T cells after COVID-19. Study information: The cells in question were stimulated using overlapping spike peptides derived from SARS-CoV-2, HCoV-NL63, HCoV-OC43 and HCoV-229E.

This sample's treatment: approximately nine-day PBMC culture with coronavirus spike peptide pools or control peptides (ViraFEST assay). According to the study, CD4+ T cells from the unexposed donor were gathered ahead of the COVID-19 pandemic (2011-2018). Study outcomes and limitations: Spike mono-reactivity was shown by 304 of 307 vaccine-specific clones in convalescent patients.

As concerns this clonotype: Its antigen is not identified.

Germline-derived CDR1 and CDR2 are SGHAT and FQNNGV. Trimming pared 5 bases from V and 6 bases from J, leaving 8 bases between. The length of the CDR3 is 13 residues. Sequenced with the Oncomine TCR Beta short-read assay was DNA taken from cultured CD4+ T cells. The authors extracted genomic DNA from cultured CD4+ T cells. Each CDR3 protein gets one entry after TCRdb re-called the PCR reads with MiXCR. The data show roughly 7,400 distinct CDR3 sequences, with more than 50% seen just once and roughly 18% held by the top ten. The J gene is TRBJ2-6, the V gene TRBV11-2; D is unclear. This clonotype was obtained from a human donor in good health. The sequenced sample was CD4+ T cells from blood, cultured in vitro. The CDR3 nucleotides read TGTGCCAGCAGCCTCCCTAAGGCCAACGTCCTGACTTTC. Translated, it gives CASSLPKANVLTF.